This is a list of T cell receptor beta chains from one sample in a study of cytomegalovirus exposure and HLA in healthy donors. TCRdb's copy holds only in-frame clones and misses some; the assay was immunoSEQ multiplex PCR. The repertoire holds 200,000 to 250,000 clones, with about 75% as singletons. The sample taken for sequencing was PBMCs. The receptors shown here come from a man between 18 and 29 years old in good health and CMV-seronegative. Each CDR3 is given with its conserved first and last residue. A D gene is named only where the DNA matches it firmly. Clone size is stated in some rows and not others, as once, few, many or a class when expanded.

size,D,J,V,CDR3,DNA
.,TRBD2,TRBJ2-7,TRBV29-1,CSVGAGVPYEQYF,TGCAGCGTTGGAGCGGGAGTCCCCTACGAGCAGTACTTC
.,TRBD2,TRBJ2-4,TRBV7-3,CASSLTSGSGNIQYF,TGTGCCAGCAGCTTAACGAGCGGGAGTGGAAACATTCAGTACTTC
.,TRBD1,TRBJ2-7,TRBV2,CASSPWTGDEQYF,TGTGCCAGCAGCCCTTGGACAGGCGACGAGCAGTACTTC
.,.,TRBJ2-7,TRBV4-3,CASSQDPGGTYEQYF,TGCGCCAGCAGCCAAGATCCAGGAGGGACCTACGAGCAGTACTTC
once,.,TRBJ2-5,TRBV5-4,CASSSDWRRETQYF,TGTGCCAGCAGTTCCGACTGGAGGCGAGAGACCCAGTACTTC
.,TRBD1,TRBJ1-6,TRBV30,CAWSGRQGRKDSPLHF,TGTGCCTGGAGTGGAAGACAGGGAAGGAAGGATTCACCCCTCCACTTT
.,TRBD1,TRBJ2-7,TRBV27,CASLGQGYEQYF,TGTGCCAGCCTCGGACAGGGCTACGAGCAGTACTTC
.,.,TRBJ2-5,TRBV19,CASSIGGAGDQYF,TGTGCCAGTAGTATAGGAGGAGCAGGGGACCAGTACTTC
once,.,TRBJ1-5,TRBV5-1,CASSLAGGGDQPQHF,TGCGCCAGCAGCTTGGCCGGCGGGGGCGATCAGCCCCAGCATTTT
.,TRBD2,TRBJ2-1,TRBV19,CASRRLAGGDEQFF,TGTGCCAGTAGAAGACTAGCGGGGGGCGATGAGCAGTTCTTC
.,.,TRBJ1-2,TRBV6-5,CASSYSRRGAHEHTF,TGTGCCAGCAGTTACTCGCGCCGGGGGGCCCATGAACACACCTTC
.,TRBD1,TRBJ1-1,TRBV6-5,CASSQSGTGGAPAFF,TGTGCCAGCAGTCAATCCGGGACAGGGGGCGCGCCGGCTTTCTTT
.,TRBD1,TRBJ2-3,TRBV9,CASSLQGQGGPDTQYF,TGTGCCAGCAGCCTCCAGGGACAGGGGGGACCAGATACGCAGTATTTT
few,.,TRBJ2-3,TRBV7-6,CASSPYFGGSTDTQYF,TGTGCCAGCTCCCCATATTTTGGGGGCAGCACAGATACGCAGTATTTT
.,TRBD1,TRBJ1-2,TRBV28,CANSAPDRPYGYTF,TGTGCCAACAGTGCGCCGGACAGGCCCTATGGCTACACCTTC
.,TRBD2,TRBJ2-1,TRBV28,CASSPRTSVSYNEQFF,TGTGCCAGCAGTCCAAGGACTAGCGTGAGCTACAATGAGCAGTTCTTC
.,TRBD1,TRBJ1-2,TRBV28,CASSYGTGGSISYGYTF,TGTGCCAGCAGCTATGGGACAGGGGGTTCGATTTCCTATGGCTACACCTTC
.,TRBD1,TRBJ1-5,TRBV7-6,CASSLRARTGDNQPQHF,TGTGCCAGCAGCTTAAGGGCCCGGACAGGGGACAATCAGCCCCAGCATTTT
.,TRBD1,TRBJ1-5,TRBV6-5,CASRSGTGGKQPQHF,TGTGCCAGCAGGTCCGGGACAGGGGGCAAGCAGCCCCAGCATTTT
few,.,TRBJ1-1,TRBV5-6,CASSTTGAEAFF,TGTGCCAGCAGTACCACAGGAGCTGAAGCTTTCTTT
.,.,TRBJ1-1,TRBV28,CASRMTGNTEAFF,TGTGCCAGCAGGATGACAGGAAACACTGAAGCTTTCTTT
.,.,TRBJ1-2,TRBV7-8,CASSLGGTSDGYTF,TGTGCCAGCAGCTTAGGGGGGACTTCGGATGGCTACACCTTC